One and the same sample provided the 3 T cell receptor beta chains below, sequenced in a study of human T cells and chemical hapten exposure. Specified time point: patch test 2, 6 weeks after DPC sensitization. The treatment was: therapeutic diphenylcyclopropenone sensitization with weekly scalp DPC. MiXCR was run by TCRdb on the RACE reads, yielding one entry per CDR3 protein. In the table there are about 140,000 distinct CDR3 sequences, around 11% of which are singletons. Sequences were derived from whole blood, sampled in connection with sensitization to the hapten diphenylcyclopropenone (DPC). All receptors derive from a woman aged 45-59 years with alopecia areata. Some clones in this sample may be carry-over from other donors' samples.

A note on this clonotype: A read error is possible here, since a much larger clone lies one base away. The gene calls are TRBV7-9 and TRBJ2-7, with a weak D call TRBD2 (6 bases). V lost 4 bases and J lost 7, with 20 bases in between. Germline CDR1 reads SEHNR; CDR2 reads FQNEAQ (reference sequence). The CDR3 has 15 residues. The CDR3 sequence is CASSSSGAGLWEQYF. CDR3 in DNA: TGTGCCAGCAGCTCCTCCGGGGCAGGACTATGGGAGCAGTACTTC.

This clonotype was observed a few times. The chain uses TRBV2 and TRBJ1-4, with 11 bases fitting TRBD1. CDR1 SNHLY and CDR2 FYNNEI come from the germline V gene. Unmatched junction bases numbered 3, after V lost 6 bases and J lost 0 bases. CDR3 size: 16 residues. CDR3: CASSRTGGSTNEKLFF. Here the CDR3 DNA reads TGTGCCAGCAGCCGGACAGGGGGCTCAACTAATGAAAAACTGTTTTTT.

The chain combines TRBV11-2 with TRBJ2-5; no definite D call. The CDR3 totals 16 residues. CDR1 and CDR2 from the germline V gene are SGHAT and FQNNGV. Trimming stripped 1 base from V and 0 bases from J, with 12 bases between. For the CDR3, the DNA is TGTGCCAGCAGCTTAGGGGTGACCCCGTACCAAGAGACCCAGTACTTC. This gives the protein CASSLGVTPYQETQYF.